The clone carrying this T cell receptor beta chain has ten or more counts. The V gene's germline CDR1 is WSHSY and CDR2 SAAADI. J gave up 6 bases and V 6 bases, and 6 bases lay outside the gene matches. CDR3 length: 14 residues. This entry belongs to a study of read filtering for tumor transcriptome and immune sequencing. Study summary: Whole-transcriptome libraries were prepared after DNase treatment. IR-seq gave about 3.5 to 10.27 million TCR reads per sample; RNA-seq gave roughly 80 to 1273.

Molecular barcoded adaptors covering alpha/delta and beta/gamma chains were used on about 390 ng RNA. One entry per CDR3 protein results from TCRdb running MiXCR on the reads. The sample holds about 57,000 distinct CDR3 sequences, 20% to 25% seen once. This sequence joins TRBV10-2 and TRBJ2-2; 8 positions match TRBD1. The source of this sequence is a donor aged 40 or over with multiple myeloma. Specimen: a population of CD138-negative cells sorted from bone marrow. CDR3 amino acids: CASRSLTGAGELFF. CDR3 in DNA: TGCGCCAGCAGAAGTCTGACAGGGGCCGGGGAGCTGTTTTTT.